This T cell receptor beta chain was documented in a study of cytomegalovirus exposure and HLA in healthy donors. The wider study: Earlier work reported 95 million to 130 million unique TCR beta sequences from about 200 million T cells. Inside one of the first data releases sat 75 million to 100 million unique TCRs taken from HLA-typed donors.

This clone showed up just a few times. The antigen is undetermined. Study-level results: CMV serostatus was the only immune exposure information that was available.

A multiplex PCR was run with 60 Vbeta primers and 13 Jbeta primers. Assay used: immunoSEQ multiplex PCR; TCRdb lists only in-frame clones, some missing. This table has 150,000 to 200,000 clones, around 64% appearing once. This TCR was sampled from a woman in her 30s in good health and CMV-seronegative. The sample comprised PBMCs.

In DNA form, the CDR3 reads TGTGCCAGCGGGGGAACAGGGATAGGGGTTAGACAGCCCCAGCATTTT. Residues: CASGGTGIGVRQPQHF. The rearrangement links TRBV28 to TRBJ1-5, with D maybe TRBD1 (6 bases). V was pared by 8 bases and J by 7 bases, with 24 bases between. CDR1 is MDHEN, CDR2 SYDVKM, per germline. This CDR3 contains 16 residues.